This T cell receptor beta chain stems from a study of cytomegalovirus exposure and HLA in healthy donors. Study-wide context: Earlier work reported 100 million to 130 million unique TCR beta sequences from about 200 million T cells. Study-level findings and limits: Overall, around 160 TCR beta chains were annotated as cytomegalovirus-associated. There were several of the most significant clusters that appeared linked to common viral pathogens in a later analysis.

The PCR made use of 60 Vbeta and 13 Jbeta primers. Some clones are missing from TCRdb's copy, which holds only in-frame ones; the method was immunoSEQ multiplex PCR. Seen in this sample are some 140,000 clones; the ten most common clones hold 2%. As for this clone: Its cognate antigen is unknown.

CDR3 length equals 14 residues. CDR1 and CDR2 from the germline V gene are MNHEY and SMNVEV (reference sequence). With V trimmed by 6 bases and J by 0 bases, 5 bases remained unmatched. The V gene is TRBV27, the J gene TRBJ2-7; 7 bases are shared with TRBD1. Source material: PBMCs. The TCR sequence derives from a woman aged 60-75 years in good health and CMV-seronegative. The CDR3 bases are TGTGCCAGCAGCCACGGGACAGACTCCTACGAGCAGTACTTC. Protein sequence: CASSHGTDSYEQYF.